This TCR beta chain derives from a study of blood T cell repertoires in COVID-19. The CDR3 has 17 amino acids. V lost 5 bases and J lost 4; bases outside the gene matches: 13. Germline V CDR1 and CDR2: MNHEY, SMNVEV (reference sequence). This table comes from immunoSEQ multiplex PCR, and its TCRdb copy is limited to in-frame clones, with some not included. The sample lists approximately 200,000 clones, over 70% occurring once. Input material: PBMCs or T cells enriched from blood (not recorded which). The chain uses TRBV27 and TRBJ1-5; 8 positions agree with TRBD1. The sequence was obtained from a woman aged 25 to 39 who had been exposed to COVID-19. The CDR3 protein is CASSPWTGLEGNQPQHF. The CDR3 DNA sequence: TGTGCCAGCAGTCCTTGGACAGGGCTGGAGGGGAATCAGCCCCAGCATTTT.